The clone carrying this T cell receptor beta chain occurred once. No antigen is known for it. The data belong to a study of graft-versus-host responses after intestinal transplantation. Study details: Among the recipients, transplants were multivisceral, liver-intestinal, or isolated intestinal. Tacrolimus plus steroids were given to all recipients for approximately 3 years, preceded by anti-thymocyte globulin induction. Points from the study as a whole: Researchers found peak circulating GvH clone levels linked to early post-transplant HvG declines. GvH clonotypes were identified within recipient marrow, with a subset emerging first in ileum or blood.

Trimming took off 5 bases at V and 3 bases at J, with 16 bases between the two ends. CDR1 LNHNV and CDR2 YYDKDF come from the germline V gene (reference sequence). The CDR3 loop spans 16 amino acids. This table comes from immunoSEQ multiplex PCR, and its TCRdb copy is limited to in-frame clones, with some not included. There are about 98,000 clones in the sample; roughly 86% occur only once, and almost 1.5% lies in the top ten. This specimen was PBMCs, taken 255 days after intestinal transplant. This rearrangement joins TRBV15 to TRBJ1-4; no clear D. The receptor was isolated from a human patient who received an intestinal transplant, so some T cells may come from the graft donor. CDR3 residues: CATSLEPGLPNEKLFF. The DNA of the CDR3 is TGTGCCACCAGCTTGGAGCCCGGACTGCCTAATGAAAAACTGTTTTTT.